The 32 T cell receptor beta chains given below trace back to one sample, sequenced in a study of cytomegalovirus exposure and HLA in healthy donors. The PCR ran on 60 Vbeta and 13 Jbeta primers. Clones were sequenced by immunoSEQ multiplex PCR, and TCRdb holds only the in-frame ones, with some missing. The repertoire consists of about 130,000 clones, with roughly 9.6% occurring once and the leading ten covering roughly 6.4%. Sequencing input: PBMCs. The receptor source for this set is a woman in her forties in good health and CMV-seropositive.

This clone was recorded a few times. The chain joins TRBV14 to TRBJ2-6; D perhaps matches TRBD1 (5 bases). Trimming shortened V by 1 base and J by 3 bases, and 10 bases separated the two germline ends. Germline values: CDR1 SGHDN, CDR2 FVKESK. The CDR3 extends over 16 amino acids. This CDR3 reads CASSQAKGVGANVLTF. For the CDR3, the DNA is TGTGCCAGCAGCCAAGCCAAAGGGGTTGGGGCCAACGTCCTGACTTTC.

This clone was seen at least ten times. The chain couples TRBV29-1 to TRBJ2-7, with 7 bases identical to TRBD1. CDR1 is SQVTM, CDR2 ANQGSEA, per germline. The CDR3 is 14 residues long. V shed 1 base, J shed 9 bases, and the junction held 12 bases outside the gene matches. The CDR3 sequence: CSVEGDRSYEGQYF. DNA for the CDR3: TGCAGCGTTGAAGGGGACAGATCCTACGAAGGGCAGTACTTC.

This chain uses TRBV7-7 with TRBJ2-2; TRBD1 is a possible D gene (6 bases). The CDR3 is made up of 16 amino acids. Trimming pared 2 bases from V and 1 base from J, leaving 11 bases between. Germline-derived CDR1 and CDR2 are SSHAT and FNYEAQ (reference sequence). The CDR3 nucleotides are TGTGCCAGCAGCTTACTTCCGGGACAGAACACCGGGGAGCTGTTTTTT. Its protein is CASSLLPGQNTGELFF.

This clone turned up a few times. Here the CDR3 DNA reads TGTGCCAGCAGCCGGAGGGACACTGAAGCTTTCTTT. Translating it yields CASSRRDTEAFF. The chain combines TRBV11-2 with TRBJ1-1; the D is unclear. Trimming removed 5 bases from V and 3 bases from J, with 7 bases in between. CDR3 length equals 12 residues. CDR1 SGHAT and CDR2 FQNNGV come from the germline V gene.

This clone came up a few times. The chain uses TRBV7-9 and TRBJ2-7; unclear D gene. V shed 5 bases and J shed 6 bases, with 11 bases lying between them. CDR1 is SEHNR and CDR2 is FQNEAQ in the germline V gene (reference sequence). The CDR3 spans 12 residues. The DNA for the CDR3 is TGTGCCAGCAGCCCCCATCTCGGCGAGCAGTACTTC. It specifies CASSPHLGEQYF.

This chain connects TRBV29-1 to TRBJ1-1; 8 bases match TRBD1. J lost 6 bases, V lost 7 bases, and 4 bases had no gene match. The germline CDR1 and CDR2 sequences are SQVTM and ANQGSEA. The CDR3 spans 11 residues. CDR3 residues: CSARQGPEAFF. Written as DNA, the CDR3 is TGCAGCGCTAGACAGGGGCCTGAAGCTTTCTTT.

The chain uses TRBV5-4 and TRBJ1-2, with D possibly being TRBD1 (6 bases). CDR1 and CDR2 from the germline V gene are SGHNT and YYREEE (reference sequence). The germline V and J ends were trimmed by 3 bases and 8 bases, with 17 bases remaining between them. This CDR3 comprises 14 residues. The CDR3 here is CASSSGHTTWGYTF. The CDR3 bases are TGTGCCAGCAGCTCGGGACATACCACTTGGGGCTACACCTTC.

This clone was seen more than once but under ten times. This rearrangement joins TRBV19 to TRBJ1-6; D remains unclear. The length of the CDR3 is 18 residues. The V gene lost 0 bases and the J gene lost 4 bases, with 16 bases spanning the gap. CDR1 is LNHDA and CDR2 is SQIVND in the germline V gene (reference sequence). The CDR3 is CASSIDNKETVYNSPLHF. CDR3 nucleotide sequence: TGTGCCAGTAGTATAGATAACAAGGAGACGGTGTATAATTCACCCCTCCACTTT.

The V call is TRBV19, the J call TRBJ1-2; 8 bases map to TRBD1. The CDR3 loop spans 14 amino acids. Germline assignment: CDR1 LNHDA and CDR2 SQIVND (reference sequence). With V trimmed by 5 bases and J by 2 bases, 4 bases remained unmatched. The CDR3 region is CASSADRENYGYTF. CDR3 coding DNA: TGTGCCAGTAGTGCGGACAGGGAAAACTATGGCTACACCTTC.

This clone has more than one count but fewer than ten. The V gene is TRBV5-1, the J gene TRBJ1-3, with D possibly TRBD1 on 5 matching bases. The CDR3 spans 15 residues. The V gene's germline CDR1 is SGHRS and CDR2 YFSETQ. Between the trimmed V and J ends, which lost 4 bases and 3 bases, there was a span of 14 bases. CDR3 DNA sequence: TGCGCCAGCAGCCTATCGGGGGTAAATGGAAACACCATATATTTT. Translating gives CASSLSGVNGNTIYF.

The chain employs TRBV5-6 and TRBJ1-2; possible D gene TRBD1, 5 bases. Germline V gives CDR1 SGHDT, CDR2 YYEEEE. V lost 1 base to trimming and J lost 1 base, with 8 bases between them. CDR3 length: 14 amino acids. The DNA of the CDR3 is TGTGCCAGCAGCTTGACAGGCCTTAACTATGGCTACACCTTC. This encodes CASSLTGLNYGYTF.

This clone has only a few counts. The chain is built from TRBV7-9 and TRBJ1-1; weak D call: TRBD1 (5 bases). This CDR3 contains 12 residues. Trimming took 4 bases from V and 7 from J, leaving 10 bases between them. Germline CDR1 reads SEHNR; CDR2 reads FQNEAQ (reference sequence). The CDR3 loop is CASSWGEGEAFF. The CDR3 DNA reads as TGTGCCAGCAGCTGGGGGGAAGGTGAAGCTTTCTTT.

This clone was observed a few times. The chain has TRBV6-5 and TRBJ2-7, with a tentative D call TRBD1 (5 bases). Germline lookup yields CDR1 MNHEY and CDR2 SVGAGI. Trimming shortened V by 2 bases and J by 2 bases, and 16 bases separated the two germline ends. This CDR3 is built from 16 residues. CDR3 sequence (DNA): TGTGCCAGCAGTTACCCAGAAACAGGTTTTCCCTACGAGCAGTACTTC. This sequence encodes CASSYPETGFPYEQYF.

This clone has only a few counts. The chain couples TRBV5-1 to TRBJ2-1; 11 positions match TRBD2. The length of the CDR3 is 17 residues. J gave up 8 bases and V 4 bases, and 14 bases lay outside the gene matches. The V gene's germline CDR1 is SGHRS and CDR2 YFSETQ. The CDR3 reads CASSPLTSGERIYEQFF. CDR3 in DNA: TGCGCCAGCAGCCCGCTGACTAGCGGGGAACGGATCTATGAGCAGTTCTTC.

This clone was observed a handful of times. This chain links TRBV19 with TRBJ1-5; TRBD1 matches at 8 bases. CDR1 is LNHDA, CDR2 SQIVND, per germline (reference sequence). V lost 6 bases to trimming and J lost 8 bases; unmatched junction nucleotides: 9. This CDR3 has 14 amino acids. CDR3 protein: CASSRGRGWEPQHF. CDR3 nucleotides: TGTGCCAGTAGCAGGGGGCGCGGATGGGAGCCCCAGCATTTT.

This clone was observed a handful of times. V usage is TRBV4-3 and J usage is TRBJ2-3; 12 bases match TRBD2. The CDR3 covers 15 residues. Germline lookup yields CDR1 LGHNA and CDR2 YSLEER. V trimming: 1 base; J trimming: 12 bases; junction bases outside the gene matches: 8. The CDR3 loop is CASSQGLGLAGKQYF. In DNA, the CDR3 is TGCGCCAGCAGCCAAGGACTTGGACTAGCGGGGAAACAGTATTTT.

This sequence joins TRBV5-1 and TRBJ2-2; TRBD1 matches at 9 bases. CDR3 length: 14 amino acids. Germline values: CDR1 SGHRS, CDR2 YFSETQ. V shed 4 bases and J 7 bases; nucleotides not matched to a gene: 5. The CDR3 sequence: CASSVQGANGELFF. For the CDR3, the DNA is TGCGCCAGCAGCGTACAGGGGGCGAACGGGGAGCTGTTTTTT.

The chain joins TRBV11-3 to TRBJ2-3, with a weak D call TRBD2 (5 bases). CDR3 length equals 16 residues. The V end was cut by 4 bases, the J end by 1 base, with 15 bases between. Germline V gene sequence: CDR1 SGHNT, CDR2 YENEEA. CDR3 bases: TGTGCCAGCAGCTCGGGCGCGGGCACAGGCACAGATACGCAGTATTTT. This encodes CASSSGAGTGTDTQYF.

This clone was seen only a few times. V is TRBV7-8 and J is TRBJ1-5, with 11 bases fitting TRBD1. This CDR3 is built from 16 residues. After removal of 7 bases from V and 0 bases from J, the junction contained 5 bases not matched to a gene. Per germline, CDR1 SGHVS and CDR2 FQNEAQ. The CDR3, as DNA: TGTGCCAGCACTCGGACAGGGGGCTTTAGCAATCAGCCCCAGCATTTT. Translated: CASTRTGGFSNQPQHF.

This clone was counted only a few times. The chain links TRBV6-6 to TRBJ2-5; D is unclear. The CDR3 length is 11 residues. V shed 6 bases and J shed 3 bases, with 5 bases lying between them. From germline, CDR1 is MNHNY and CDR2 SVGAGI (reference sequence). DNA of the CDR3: TGTGCCAGCAGCACTAAAGAGACCCAGTACTTC. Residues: CASSTKETQYF.

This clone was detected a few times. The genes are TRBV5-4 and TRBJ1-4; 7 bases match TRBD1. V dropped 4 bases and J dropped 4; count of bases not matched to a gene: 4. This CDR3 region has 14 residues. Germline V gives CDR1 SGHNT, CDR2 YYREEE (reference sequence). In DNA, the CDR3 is TGTGCCAGCAGCGCGGACAGGATTAATGAAAAACTGTTTTTT. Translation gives CASSADRINEKLFF.

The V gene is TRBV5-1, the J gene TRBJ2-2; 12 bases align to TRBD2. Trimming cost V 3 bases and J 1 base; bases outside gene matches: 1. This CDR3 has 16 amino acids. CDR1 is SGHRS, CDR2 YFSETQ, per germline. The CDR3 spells CASSWGLAGNTGELFF. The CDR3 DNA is TGCGCCAGCAGCTGGGGACTAGCGGGGAACACCGGGGAGCTGTTTTTT.

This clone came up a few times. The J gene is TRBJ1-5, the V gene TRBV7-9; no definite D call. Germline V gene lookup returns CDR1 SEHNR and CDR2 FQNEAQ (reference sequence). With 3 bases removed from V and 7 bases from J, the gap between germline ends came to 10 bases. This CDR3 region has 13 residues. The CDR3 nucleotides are TGTGCCAGCAGCTTGGAGGGCGGACAGCCCCAGCATTTT. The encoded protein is CASSLEGGQPQHF. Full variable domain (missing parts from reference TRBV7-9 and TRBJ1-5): DTGVSQNPRHKITKRGQNVTFRCDPISEHNRLYWYRQTLGQGPEFLTYFQNEAQLEKSRLLSDRFSAERPKGSFSTLEIQRTEQGDSAMYLCASSLEGGQPQHFGDGTRLSIL.

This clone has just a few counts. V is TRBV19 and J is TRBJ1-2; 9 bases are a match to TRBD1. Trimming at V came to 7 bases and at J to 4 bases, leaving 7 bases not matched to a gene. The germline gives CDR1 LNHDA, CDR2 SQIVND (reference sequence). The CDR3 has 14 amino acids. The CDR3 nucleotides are TGTGCCAGTAAACGGACAGGGGCCCTCTATGGCTACACCTTC. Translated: CASKRTGALYGYTF.

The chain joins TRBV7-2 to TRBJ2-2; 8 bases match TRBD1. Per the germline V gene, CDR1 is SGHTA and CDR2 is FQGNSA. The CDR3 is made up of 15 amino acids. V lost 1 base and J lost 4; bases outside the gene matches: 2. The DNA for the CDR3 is TGTGCCAGCAGCTTAGGACAGGGGAGCACCGGGGAGCTGTTTTTT. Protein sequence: CASSLGQGSTGELFF.

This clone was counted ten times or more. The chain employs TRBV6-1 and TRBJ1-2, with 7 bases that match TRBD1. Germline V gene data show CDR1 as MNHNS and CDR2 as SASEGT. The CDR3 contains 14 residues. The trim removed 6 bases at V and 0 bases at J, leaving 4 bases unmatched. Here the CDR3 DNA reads TGTGCCAGCAGAGAGGGACAGCCTAACTATGGCTACACCTTC. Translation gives CASREGQPNYGYTF.

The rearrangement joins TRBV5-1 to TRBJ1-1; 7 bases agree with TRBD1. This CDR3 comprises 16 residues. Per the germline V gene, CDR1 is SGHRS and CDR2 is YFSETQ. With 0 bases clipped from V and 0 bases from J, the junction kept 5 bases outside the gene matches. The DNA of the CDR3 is TGCGCCAGCAGCTTGGACGCGGGACAGATGAACACTGAAGCTTTCTTT. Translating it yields CASSLDAGQMNTEAFF.

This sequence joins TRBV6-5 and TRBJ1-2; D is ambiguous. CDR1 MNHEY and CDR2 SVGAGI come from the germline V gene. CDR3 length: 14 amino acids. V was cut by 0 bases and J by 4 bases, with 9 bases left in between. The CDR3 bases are TGTGCCAGCAGTTACTCATCAGTAACCTATGGCTACACCTTC. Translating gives CASSYSSVTYGYTF.

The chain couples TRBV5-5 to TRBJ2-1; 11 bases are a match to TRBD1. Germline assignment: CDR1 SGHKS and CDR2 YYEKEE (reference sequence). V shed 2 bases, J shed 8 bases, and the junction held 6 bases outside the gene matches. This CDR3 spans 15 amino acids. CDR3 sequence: CASSFWRTGGDEQFF. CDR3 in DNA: TGTGCCAGCAGCTTCTGGAGGACAGGGGGCGATGAGCAGTTCTTC.

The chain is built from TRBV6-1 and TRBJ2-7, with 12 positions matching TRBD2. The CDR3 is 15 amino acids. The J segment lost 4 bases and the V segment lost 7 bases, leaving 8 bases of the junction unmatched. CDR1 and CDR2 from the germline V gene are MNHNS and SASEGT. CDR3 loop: CASTNGLAGIYEQYF. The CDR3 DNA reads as TGTGCCAGCACCAATGGACTAGCGGGGATTTACGAGCAGTACTTC.

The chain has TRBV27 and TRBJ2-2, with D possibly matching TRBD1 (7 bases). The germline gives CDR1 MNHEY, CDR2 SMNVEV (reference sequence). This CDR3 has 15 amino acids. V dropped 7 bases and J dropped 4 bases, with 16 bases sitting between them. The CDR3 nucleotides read TGTGCCAGCATGGCTACCCAGGGGGGCACCGGGGAGCTGTTTTTT. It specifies CASMATQGGTGELFF.

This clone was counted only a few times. The DNA of the CDR3 is TGCGCCAGCAGCTTCTTCGGGGGACCGCCTAATGAAAAACTGTTTTTT. This codes for CASSFFGGPPNEKLFF. The gene calls are TRBV4-1 and TRBJ1-4; D perhaps matches TRBD1 (5 bases). Per germline, CDR1 MGHRA and CDR2 YSYEKL. The CDR3 contains 16 residues. The ends were cut back, 5 bases at V and 3 bases at J, with 16 bases in the middle.